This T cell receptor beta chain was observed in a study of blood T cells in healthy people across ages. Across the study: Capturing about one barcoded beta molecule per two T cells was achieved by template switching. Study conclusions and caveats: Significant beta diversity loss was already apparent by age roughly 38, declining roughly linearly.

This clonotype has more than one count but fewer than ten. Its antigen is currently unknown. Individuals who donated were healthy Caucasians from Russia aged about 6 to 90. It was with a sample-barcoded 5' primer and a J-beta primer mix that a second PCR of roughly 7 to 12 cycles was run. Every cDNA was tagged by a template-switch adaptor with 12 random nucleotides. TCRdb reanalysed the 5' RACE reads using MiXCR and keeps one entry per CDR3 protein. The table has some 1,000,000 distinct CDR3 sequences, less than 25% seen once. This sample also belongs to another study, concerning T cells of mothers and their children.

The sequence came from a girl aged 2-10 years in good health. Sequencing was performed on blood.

The DNA of the CDR3 is TGCGCCAGCAGCTGGGGACTGGAGTTAGGGGGGGACACAGATACGCAGTATTTT. Translation: CASSWGLELGGDTDTQYF. V and J are TRBV5-1 and TRBJ2-3; maybe TRBD2 (7 bases). V was trimmed by 3 bases and J by 2 bases, leaving 22 bases between them. The CDR3 is made up of 18 amino acids. Germline assignment: CDR1 SGHRS and CDR2 YFSETQ. Using reference TRBV5-1 and TRBJ2-3 for the parts outside the CDR3, the full variable domain is KAGVTQTPRYLIKTRGQQVTLSCSPISGHRSVSWYQQTPGQGLQFLFEYFSETQRNKGNFPGRFSGRQFSNSRSEMNVSTLELGDSALYLCASSWGLELGGDTDTQYFGPGTRLTVL.